The 23 T cell receptor beta chains below were found in one sample sequenced in a study of neurological immune-mediated disorders. TCRdb recomputed calls from the 5' RACE reads with MiXCR, one row per CDR3 protein. The sample contains some 79,000 distinct CDR3 sequences, around an eighth of which appear only once. The sequenced material came from PBMCs. Receptor source: a woman aged 45-65 years in good health.

There are many counts of this clonotype. J is TRBJ2-7 and V is TRBV7-9, with D possibly TRBD1 on 5 matching bases. V gave up 5 bases and J gave up 4 bases, with 9 bases separating them. This CDR3 is 12 amino acids long. From germline, CDR1 is SEHNR and CDR2 FQNEAQ (reference sequence). The CDR3: CASSPNRYEQYF. The CDR3 DNA reads TGTGCCAGCAGCCCGAACAGGTACGAGCAGTACTTC.

The gene calls are TRBV4-2 and TRBJ2-5, with a tentative D call TRBD1 (5 bases). The CDR3 totals 15 residues. The V end was cut by 0 bases, the J end by 7 bases, with 15 bases between. Looked up from germline, CDR1 is LGHNA and CDR2 is YNFKEQ. The CDR3 nucleotides read TGTGCCAGCAGCCAAGATGAGCGAGTAAGGGGGACCCAGTACTTC. This encodes CASSQDERVRGTQYF.

This clonotype was seen ten or more times. This chain uses TRBV5-1 with TRBJ2-2; D is undetermined. Trimming left V 3 bases short and J 0 bases short, with 6 bases between. Germline V gene data show CDR1 as SGHRS and CDR2 as YFSETQ. The CDR3 loop spans 14 amino acids. CDR3 amino acids: CASSSGANTGELFF. DNA for the CDR3: TGCGCCAGCAGCTCAGGAGCGAACACCGGGGAGCTGTTTTTT.

At least ten counts were recorded for this clonotype. The chain employs TRBV12-3 or TRBV12-4 and TRBJ1-5; no clear D. V lost 7 bases and J lost 4, with 11 bases in between. CDR3 length: 13 amino acids. The chain's CDR3 is CASTISLNQPQHF. Written as DNA, the CDR3 is TGTGCCAGCACCATTAGTCTAAATCAGCCCCAGCATTTT.

This clonotype was recorded a few times. A much larger clonotype is one base distant, so this may be a read error. This chain uses TRBV5-1 with TRBJ1-1, with D hard to call. Germline values: CDR1 SGHRS, CDR2 YFSETQ. This CDR3 has 14 residues. Trimming left V 0 bases short and J 5 bases short, with 11 bases between. The DNA of the CDR3 is TGCGCCAGCAGCTTGGCACGGGGAAGGACTGAAGCTTTCTTT. Translation gives CASSLARGRTEAFF.

This clonotype was recorded many times. The chain employs TRBV5-5 and TRBJ2-2; D possibly corresponds to TRBD1 (6 bases). V shed 1 base and J shed 0 bases, with 10 bases lying between them. Looked up from germline, CDR1 is SGHKS and CDR2 is YYEKEE (reference sequence). This CDR3 is 16 amino acids long. CDR3 sequence: CASSLRQETNTGELFF. As DNA, the CDR3 is TGTGCCAGCAGCTTGAGACAGGAAACGAACACCGGGGAGCTGTTTTTT.

This clonotype was seen a few times. The gene calls are TRBV6-6 and TRBJ1-2; possible D gene TRBD1, 5 bases. Trimming removed 2 bases from V and 6 bases from J, with 10 bases in between. CDR1 and CDR2 from the germline V gene are MNHNY and SVGAGI (reference sequence). The CDR3 extends over 13 amino acids. CDR3 amino acids: CASSYGLGDGYTF. CDR3 DNA sequence: TGTGCCAGCAGTTACGGGCTAGGGGATGGCTACACCTTC.

This clonotype was counted many times. V is TRBV20-1 and J is TRBJ2-2; TRBD1 matches at 7 bases. The V and J ends lost 2 bases and 3 bases, in that order; junction bases with no gene match: 3. Germline V CDR1 and CDR2: DFQATT, SNEGSKA (reference sequence). The CDR3 totals 14 residues. CDR3 amino acids: CSARSTGYTGELFF. Here the CDR3 DNA reads TGCAGTGCTAGATCGACAGGGTACACCGGGGAGCTGTTTTTT.

This clonotype has ten or more counts. The chain links TRBV7-2 to TRBJ2-5, with TRBD2 matching 11 bases. The CDR3 runs 18 residues. Unmatched junction bases numbered 14, after V lost 4 bases and J lost 4 bases. Germline assignment: CDR1 SGHTA and CDR2 FQGNSA. In nucleotides, the CDR3 is TGTGCCAGCAGCTCCTCGATCCTAGCGGGGGGCGGGATAGAGACCCAGTACTTC. The encoded protein is CASSSSILAGGGIETQYF.

This clonotype was detected many times. The chain employs TRBV28 and TRBJ1-1; a weak D match, TRBD1 (6 bases). CDR3 length equals 13 residues. V dropped 5 bases and J dropped 3 bases, with 10 bases sitting between them. The V gene's germline CDR1 is MDHEN and CDR2 SYDVKM. In DNA form, the CDR3 reads TGTGCCAGCAGTGGGGGGCCCCACACTGAAGCTTTCTTT. Protein: CASSGGPHTEAFF.

This clonotype was detected ten times or more. V gene TRBV5-1 combines with J gene TRBJ2-2; perhaps TRBD1 as D (5 bases). The V and J ends lost 2 bases and 0 bases respectively, with 11 bases between them. The CDR3 runs to 16 residues. Germline assignment: CDR1 SGHRS and CDR2 YFSETQ. CDR3 sequence reads: CASSFEVGANTGELFF. The CDR3 region has the DNA TGCGCCAGCAGCTTCGAGGTAGGGGCGAACACCGGGGAGCTGTTTTTT.

J is TRBJ1-6 and V is TRBV6-5; 8 nucleotides line up with TRBD1. V shed 6 bases and J 11 bases; nucleotides not matched to a gene: 6. There are 13 residues in the CDR3. Germline V gene sequence: CDR1 MNHEY, CDR2 SVGAGI. The CDR3 nucleotides read TGTGCCAGCAGCCGCGGACAGGGAGCACCCCTCCACTTT. As protein: CASSRGQGAPLHF.

The gene calls are TRBV6-1 and TRBJ2-3; D is perhaps TRBD1 or TRBD2 (5 bases each). The CDR3 has 15 residues. With 6 bases removed from V and 4 bases from J, the gap between germline ends came to 17 bases. Germline V CDR1 and CDR2: MNHNS, SASEGT. CDR3 sequence (DNA): TGTGCCAGCAGGGAGACCGGGGCCCGGCCAGATACGCAGTATTTT. Translating gives CASRETGARPDTQYF.

This clonotype was counted many times. V and J are TRBV6-5 and TRBJ2-1, with a weak D call TRBD1 (6 bases). Deletions cut 0 bases from V and 5 bases from J, with 14 bases between. The CDR3 is made up of 16 amino acids. CDR1 is MNHEY, CDR2 SVGAGI, per germline. CDR3 nucleotide sequence: TGTGCCAGCAGTTACTCTGGACAGATAGTTAACAATGAGCAGTTCTTC. It is translated as CASSYSGQIVNNEQFF.

At least ten counts were recorded for this clonotype. This chain uses TRBV5-1 with TRBJ2-1, with 9 bases that match TRBD2. The germline gives CDR1 SGHRS, CDR2 YFSETQ. Trimming cost V 4 bases and J 7 bases; bases outside gene matches: 9. The CDR3 totals 15 residues. The CDR3 sequence is CASSPIAGVGNEQFF. The CDR3 nucleotides read TGCGCCAGCAGCCCGATAGCGGGGGTAGGGAATGAGCAGTTCTTC.

The CDR3 DNA is TGCAGTGTTGCGAAAAAGATAACCTGGGGGGATCAGCCCCAGCATTTT. Translating it yields CSVAKKITWGDQPQHF. V is TRBV20-1 and J is TRBJ1-5; D might be TRBD1 (5 bases). V lost 7 bases and J lost 5, with 24 bases in between. The CDR3 is 16 amino acids. The germline CDR1 and CDR2 sequences are DFQATT and SNEGSKA (reference sequence).

This clonotype qualifies as medium-sized. Here the CDR3 DNA reads TGTGCCAGCAGCTCGGACAGCACTTATGGCTACACCTTC. This codes for CASSSDSTYGYTF. The genes are TRBV7-2 and TRBJ1-2, with D perhaps matching TRBD1 (6 bases). The CDR3 is 13 residues long. Trimming removed 4 bases from V and 5 bases from J, with 11 bases in between. Germline V lookup: CDR1 SGHTA, CDR2 FQGNSA.

The V gene is TRBV5-1, the J gene TRBJ2-7; TRBD2 matches 9 bases. The germline gives CDR1 SGHRS, CDR2 YFSETQ. CDR3 length: 18 residues. The V segment lost 0 bases and the J segment 0 bases; nucleotides outside the gene matches: 10. This CDR3 is CASSLGLAGRRVSYEQYF. DNA for the CDR3: TGCGCCAGCAGCTTGGGGCTAGCGGGAAGGAGGGTCTCCTACGAGCAGTACTTC. Filled out from reference TRBV5-1 and TRBJ2-7, the complete variable domain reads KAGVTQTPRYLIKTRGQQVTLSCSPISGHRSVSWYQQTPGQGLQFLFEYFSETQRNKGNFPGRFSGRQFSNSRSEMNVSTLELGDSALYLCASSLGLAGRRVSYEQYFGPGTRLTVT.

This chain joins TRBV24-1 and TRBJ1-1; D is undetermined. Germline V gene sequence: CDR1 KGHDR, CDR2 SFDVKD. The CDR3 has 15 residues. V shed 7 bases and J shed 4 bases, with 18 bases lying between them. CDR3 residues: CATRDSTFGSTEAFF. The DNA for the CDR3 is TGTGCCACCAGGGACTCAACATTTGGGAGCACTGAAGCTTTCTTT.

This clonotype was seen at least ten times. The V gene is TRBV29-1, the J gene TRBJ2-6; D not certain. The CDR3 is 15 residues long. Germline CDR1 reads SQVTM; CDR2 reads ANQGSEA. V gave up 1 base and J gave up 0 bases, with 7 bases separating them. For the CDR3, the DNA is TGCAGCGTTGAAGTGCCGAACTCTGGGGCCAACGTCCTGACTTTC. This translates into CSVEVPNSGANVLTF.

This clonotype was counted many times. The J gene is TRBJ2-4, the V gene TRBV5-6; 7 nucleotides agree with TRBD2. CDR1 is SGHDT, CDR2 YYEEEE, per germline. The junction had 2 bases not matched to a gene; V was cut back by 0 bases and J by 2 bases. This CDR3 has 15 residues. CDR3 bases: TGTGCCAGCAGCTTGGTTAGCGGGTCCAAAAACATTCAGTACTTC. It specifies CASSLVSGSKNIQYF. The whole variable domain, remainder taken from reference TRBV5-6 and TRBJ2-4, is DAGVTQSPTHLIKTRGQQVTLRCSPKSGHDTVSWYQQALGQGPQFIFQYYEEEERQRGNFPDRFSGHQFPNYSSELNVNALLLGDSALYLCASSLVSGSKNIQYFGAGTRLSVL.

This clonotype was found many times. The chain recombines TRBV5-1 with TRBJ1-1; tentatively, D is TRBD1 (5 bases). Germline-derived CDR1 and CDR2 are SGHRS and YFSETQ. V was clipped by 8 bases and J by 0 bases, with 14 bases between them. CDR3 length equals 14 residues. The DNA of the CDR3 is TGCGCCAGTAGGGACGGCCCCATGAACACTGAAGCTTTCTTT. This gives the protein CASRDGPMNTEAFF. The variable domain in full, with the rest retrieved from reference TRBV5-1 and TRBJ1-1, is KAGVTQTPRYLIKTRGQQVTLSCSPISGHRSVSWYQQTPGQGLQFLFEYFSETQRNKGNFPGRFSGRQFSNSRSEMNVSTLELGDSALYLCASRDGPMNTEAFFGQGTRLTVV.

This clonotype was seen ten or more times. This sequence joins TRBV7-9 and TRBJ1-2; weak D call: TRBD1 (6 bases). This CDR3 comprises 14 residues. V was trimmed by 1 base and J by 5 bases, leaving 11 bases between them. Germline CDR1 SEHNR, CDR2 FQNEAQ (reference sequence). The DNA of the CDR3 is TGTGCCAGCAGCTTAGATACAACAGGGTATGGCTACACCTTC. This translates into CASSLDTTGYGYTF.